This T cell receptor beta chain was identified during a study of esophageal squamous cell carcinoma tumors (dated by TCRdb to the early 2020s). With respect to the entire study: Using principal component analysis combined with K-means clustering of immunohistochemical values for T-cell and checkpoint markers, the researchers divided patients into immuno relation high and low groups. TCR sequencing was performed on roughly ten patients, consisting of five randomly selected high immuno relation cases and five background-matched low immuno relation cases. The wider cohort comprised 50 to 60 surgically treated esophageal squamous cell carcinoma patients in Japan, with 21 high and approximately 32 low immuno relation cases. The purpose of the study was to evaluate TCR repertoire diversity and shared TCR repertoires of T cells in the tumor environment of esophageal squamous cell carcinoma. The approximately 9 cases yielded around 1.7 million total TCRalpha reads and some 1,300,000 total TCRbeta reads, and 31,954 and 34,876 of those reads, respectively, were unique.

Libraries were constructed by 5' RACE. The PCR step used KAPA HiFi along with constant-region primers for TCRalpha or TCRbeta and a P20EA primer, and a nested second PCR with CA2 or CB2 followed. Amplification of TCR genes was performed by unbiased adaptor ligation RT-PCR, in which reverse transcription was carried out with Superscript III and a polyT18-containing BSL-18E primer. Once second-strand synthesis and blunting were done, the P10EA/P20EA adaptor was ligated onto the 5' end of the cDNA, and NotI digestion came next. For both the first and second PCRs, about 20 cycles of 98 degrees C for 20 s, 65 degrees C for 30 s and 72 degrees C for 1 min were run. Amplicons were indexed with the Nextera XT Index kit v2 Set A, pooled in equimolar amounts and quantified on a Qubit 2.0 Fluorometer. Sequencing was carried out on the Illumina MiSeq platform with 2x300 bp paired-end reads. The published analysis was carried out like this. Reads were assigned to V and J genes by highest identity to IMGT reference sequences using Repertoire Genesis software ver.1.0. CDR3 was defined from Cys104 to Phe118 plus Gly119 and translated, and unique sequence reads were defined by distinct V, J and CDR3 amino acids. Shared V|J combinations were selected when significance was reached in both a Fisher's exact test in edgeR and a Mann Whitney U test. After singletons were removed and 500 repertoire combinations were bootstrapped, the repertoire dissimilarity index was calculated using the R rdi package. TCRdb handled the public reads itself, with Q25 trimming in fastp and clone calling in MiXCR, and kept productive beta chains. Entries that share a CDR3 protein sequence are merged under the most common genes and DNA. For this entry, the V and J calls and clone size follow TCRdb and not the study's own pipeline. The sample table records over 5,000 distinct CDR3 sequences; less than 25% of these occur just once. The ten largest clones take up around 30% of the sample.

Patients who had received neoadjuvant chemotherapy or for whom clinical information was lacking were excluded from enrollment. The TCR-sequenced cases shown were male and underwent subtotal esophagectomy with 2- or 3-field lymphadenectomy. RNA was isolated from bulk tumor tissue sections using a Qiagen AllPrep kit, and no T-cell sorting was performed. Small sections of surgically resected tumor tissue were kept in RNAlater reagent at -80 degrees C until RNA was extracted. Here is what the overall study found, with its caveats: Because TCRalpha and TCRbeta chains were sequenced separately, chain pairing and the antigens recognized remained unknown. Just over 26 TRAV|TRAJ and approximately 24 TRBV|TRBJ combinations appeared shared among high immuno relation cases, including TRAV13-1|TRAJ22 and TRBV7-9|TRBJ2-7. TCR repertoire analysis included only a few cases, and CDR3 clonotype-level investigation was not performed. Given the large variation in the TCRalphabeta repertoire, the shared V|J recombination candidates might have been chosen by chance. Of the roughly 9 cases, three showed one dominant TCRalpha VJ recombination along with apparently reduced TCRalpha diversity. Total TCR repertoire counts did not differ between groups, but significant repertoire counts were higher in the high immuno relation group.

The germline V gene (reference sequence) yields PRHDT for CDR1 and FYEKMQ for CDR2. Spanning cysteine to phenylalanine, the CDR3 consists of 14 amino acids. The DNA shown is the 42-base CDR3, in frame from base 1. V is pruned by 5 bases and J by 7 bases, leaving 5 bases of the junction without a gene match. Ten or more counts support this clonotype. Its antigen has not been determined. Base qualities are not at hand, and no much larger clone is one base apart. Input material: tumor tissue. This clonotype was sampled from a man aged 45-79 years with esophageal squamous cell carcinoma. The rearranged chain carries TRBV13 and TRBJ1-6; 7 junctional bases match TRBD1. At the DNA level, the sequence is TGTGCCAGCAGCACCGGGACAGTGAATTCACCCCTCCACTTT. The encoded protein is CASSTGTVNSPLHF.